This TCR beta chain derives from a study of cytomegalovirus exposure and HLA in healthy donors. As for this clone: Its antigen is unknown.

The CDR3 runs 17 residues. V was pared by 4 bases and J by 11 bases, with 17 bases of the junction left unmatched. Germline V gene data show CDR1 as SNHLY and CDR2 as FYNNEI. Whole-study findings and limits: Cytomegalovirus-associated TCR beta chains were listed, numbering around 150.

Both 60 Vbeta primers and 13 Jbeta primers went into the PCR. Clones were read by immunoSEQ multiplex PCR, and TCRdb kept only the in-frame ones, dropping some. The sample includes about 150,000 clones, around 84% of them seen just once. This clonotype originated in a woman between 18 and 30 years old in good health and CMV-seronegative. The chain carries TRBV2 and TRBJ2-5; 12 bases are shared with TRBD1. Sequencing used PBMCs. This CDR3 reads CASSVIKPGQGASEQYF. The DNA of the CDR3 is TGTGCCAGCAGTGTCATAAAACCGGGACAGGGGGCAAGTGAGCAGTACTTC.